This is a list of T cell receptor beta chains from one sample in a study of stem cell transplantation in POMP-related autoinflammatory disease. Assay used: immunoSEQ multiplex PCR; TCRdb lists only in-frame clones, some missing. The repertoire holds tens of thousands of clones, around 90% seen once, with about 0.66% in the top ten. The source was CD4+ T cells from PBMCs, collected after stem cell transplantation. These receptors were collected from a human patient with POMP-related autoinflammation and immune dysregulation (PRAID). The T cells may partly be graft donor cells. Both conserved end residues are part of each CDR3. Each record gives: CDR3 length, J gene, V gene, CDR3 protein.

cdr3_length: 19
j_call: TRBJ2-1
v_call: TRBV11-2
cdr3_aa: CASSLTSGSKPRSYNEQFF

cdr3_length: 15
j_call: TRBJ2-2
v_call: TRBV6-5
cdr3_aa: CASSKTGSHTGELFF

cdr3_length: 13
j_call: TRBJ2-7
v_call: TRBV29-1
cdr3_aa: CSVGDGKIYEQYF

cdr3_length: 15
j_call: TRBJ2-1
v_call: TRBV6-5
cdr3_aa: CASSYSAGRVNEQFF

cdr3_length: 14
j_call: TRBJ2-1
v_call: TRBV10-1
cdr3_aa: CASSESSSDNEQFF

cdr3_length: 15
j_call: TRBJ2-7
v_call: TRBV2
cdr3_aa: CASSPGQGAMGEQYF

cdr3_length: 17
j_call: TRBJ1-3
v_call: TRBV3-1/TRBV3-2
cdr3_aa: CASSQAAGPLSGNTIYF

cdr3_length: 15
j_call: TRBJ2-5
v_call: TRBV19
cdr3_aa: CASSIILGRKETQYF

cdr3_length: 16
j_call: TRBJ2-2
v_call: TRBV15
cdr3_aa: CATSRGRETFAGELFF

cdr3_length: 15
j_call: TRBJ1-2
v_call: TRBV6-1
cdr3_aa: CASSEQGHIYYGYTF

cdr3_length: 14
j_call: TRBJ2-1
v_call: TRBV19
cdr3_aa: CASNSGLSYNEQFF

cdr3_length: 15
j_call: TRBJ1-2
v_call: TRBV5-5
cdr3_aa: CASSYRTGANYGYTF

cdr3_length: 16
j_call: TRBJ1-5
v_call: TRBV11-2
cdr3_aa: CASSIIWGPFNQPQHF

cdr3_length: 15
j_call: TRBJ1-6
v_call: TRBV7-9
cdr3_aa: CASSLNVGGGSPLHF

cdr3_length: 14
j_call: TRBJ2-2
v_call: TRBV28
cdr3_aa: CASSLGGNTGELFF

cdr3_length: 20
j_call: TRBJ2-4
v_call: TRBV28
cdr3_aa: CASSIPETGKYSLAKNIQYF

cdr3_length: 12
j_call: TRBJ1-1
v_call: TRBV6-1
cdr3_aa: CASSESREGAFF

cdr3_length: 13
j_call: TRBJ2-3
v_call: TRBV28
cdr3_aa: CASRLAGPDTQYF

cdr3_length: 16
j_call: TRBJ2-5
v_call: TRBV2
cdr3_aa: CASRPLGDRVLGTQYF

cdr3_length: 12
j_call: TRBJ2-7
v_call: TRBV3-1/TRBV3-2
cdr3_aa: CASSQGPLEQYF

cdr3_length: 14
j_call: TRBJ2-1
v_call: TRBV20-1
cdr3_aa: CSASSGFSYNEQFF

cdr3_length: 15
j_call: TRBJ2-1
v_call: TRBV5-1
cdr3_aa: CASRTGQGPLRRQFF

cdr3_length: 18
j_call: TRBJ2-3
v_call: TRBV18
cdr3_aa: CASSPLPTGHSFTDTQYF